This TCR beta chain appears in the sequencing data of a study of T-cell reconstitution after alpha-beta-depleted transplantation in children. Study findings and constraints: Several hundred expanded graft clones reportedly supplied alpha-beta T cells about two months after transplant. By one year post-transplant, T-cell counts and diversity largely arose from T cells that were newly produced. At day 60, the high TCRbeta diversity found in some patients originated from recipient T cells and thymic progenitors that had survived.

Preparation of the TCRbeta library was carried out with unique molecular identifiers. TCRdb processed the PCR reads anew with MiXCR; each CDR3 protein has one entry. Here the sample spans about 460,000 distinct CDR3 sequences, approximately 10% being singletons. The V gene's germline CDR1 is SEHNR and CDR2 FQNEAQ (reference sequence). This CDR3 has 15 amino acids. J lost 6 bases, V lost 5 bases, and 10 bases had no gene match. Remarks on this clonotype: Its antigen is currently unknown.

The J gene is TRBJ1-2, the V gene TRBV7-9, with TRBD1 identical over 9 bases. This TCR was sampled from a female patient aged 2 to 10 who had a stem cell transplant for aplastic anemia, so the T cells may come from the graft donor. Specimen: PBMCs, mostly from graft donor cells, collected 180 days after TCRalphabeta/CD19-depleted stem cell transplant. CDR3 bases: TGTGCCAGCAGCGACAGGGACAGGGTCTCGGATGGCTACACCTTC. Amino acids: CASSDRDRVSDGYTF.